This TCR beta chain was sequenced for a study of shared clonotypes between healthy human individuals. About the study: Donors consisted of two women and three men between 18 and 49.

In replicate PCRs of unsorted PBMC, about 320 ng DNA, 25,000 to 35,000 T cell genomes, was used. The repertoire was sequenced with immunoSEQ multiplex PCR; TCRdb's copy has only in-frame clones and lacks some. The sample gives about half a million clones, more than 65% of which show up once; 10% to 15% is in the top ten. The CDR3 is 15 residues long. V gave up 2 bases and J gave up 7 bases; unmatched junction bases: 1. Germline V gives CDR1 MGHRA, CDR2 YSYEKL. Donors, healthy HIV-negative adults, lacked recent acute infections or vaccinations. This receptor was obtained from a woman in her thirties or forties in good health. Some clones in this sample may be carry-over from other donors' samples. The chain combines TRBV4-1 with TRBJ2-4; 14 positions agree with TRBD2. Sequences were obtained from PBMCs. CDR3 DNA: TGCGCCAGCAGCCAAAGGACTAGCGGGGGGAACATTCAGTACTTC. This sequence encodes CASSQRTSGGNIQYF.